This TCR beta chain was obtained from a study of blood T cell repertoires in COVID-19. On the study more broadly: The United States, Italy and Spain were the sources of the acute and convalescent COVID-19 samples.

Germline values: CDR1 DFQATT, CDR2 SNEGSKA (reference sequence). The length of the CDR3 is 11 residues. V was trimmed by 7 bases and J by 10 bases, leaving 14 bases between them. In the original processing: Scientists estimated how many nucleated cells there were by amplifying reference gene primers. This table comes from immunoSEQ multiplex PCR, and its TCRdb copy is limited to in-frame clones, with some not included. Clone size and V and J calls were adopted from that table, with D and trimming inferred from the DNA. The table records tens of thousands of clones, around nine tenths of them present only once.

The rearrangement uses TRBV20-1 and TRBJ2-1; D is ambiguous. The sequencing sample was made of peripheral blood. The clonotype was recovered from a woman aged 55-70 years with active COVID-19. This CDR3 reads CSVSDLYEQFF. CDR3 in DNA: TGCAGTGTCTCTGACTTGTACGAGCAGTTCTTC.